This TCR beta chain was identified during a study of graft-versus-host responses after intestinal transplantation (TCRdb year 2021). The study in broad terms: Recipients received multivisceral, liver-intestinal, or isolated intestinal transplants. After intestinal transplantation, graft-versus-host and host-versus-graft alloreactive T cell clones in the graft, circulation and bone marrow were tracked using bulk TCR-beta CDR3 sequencing. Alloreactive clones were identified by sequencing pre-transplant mixed lymphocyte reaction products and comparing these products with unstimulated pre-transplant donor and recipient T cells. Rather than going through the commercial service, samples from a few later patients were sequenced in-house on an Illumina MiSeq and processed with MiXCR. Of the roughly 24 intestinal transplant recipients enrolled in the cohort, one of whom was a retransplant, 3 patients without pretransplant specimens were excluded. Donor T cell macrochimerism was defined as a peak of at least 4% donor T cells among recipient peripheral blood mononuclear cells. Every recipient was given anti-thymocyte globulin induction, followed by around three years of maintenance tacrolimus and steroids. The paper as a whole reports these results and caveats: Conclusions were limited by the relatively low number and heterogeneity of intestinal transplant patients. In patients with donor T cell macrochimerism, the allografts had high GvH to HvG T cell clonal ratios. GvH clones were found in recipient bone marrow, and some of the GvH clones appeared earlier in ileal mucosa or blood, which is consistent with an intestinal mucosal origin. Early after transplant, declines in HvG clones were associated with peak levels of circulating GvH clones.

What this sample's time point label stands for: cells obtained before transplantation from donor or recipient. CD3+CD4+ and CD3+CD8+ populations were FACS-sorted from unstimulated pre-transplant donor and recipient cells taken from spleen or lymph nodes. CDR1 is given as KGHSH and CDR2 as LQKENI, both from the germline V gene. The germline V and J ends show losses of 5 bases and 5 bases respectively, and no gene match explains 11 bases of the junction. The CDR3 contains 15 residues, cysteine and phenylalanine counted. The only DNA kept is the CDR3, 45 bases in frame from the first base. Libraries were constructed by the immunoSEQ multiplex PCR assay. For most patients, genomic DNA was isolated with the Qiagen DNeasy Blood and Tissue Kit and shipped frozen to Adaptive Biotechnologies for TCR sequencing. High-throughput TCR-beta CDR3 sequencing of genomic DNA from most patients was performed by Adaptive Biotechnologies. Per the authors' processing: TCR sequencing data were retrieved from Adaptive's ImmunoSEQ software for around 19 patients, whereas a few other patients were processed with MiXCR and VDJtools. To correct CD4 versus CD8 sorting errors, any sequence found in both subsets at a frequency ratio below 5:1 was removed. Because the origin of CDR3 nucleotide sequences shared between donor and recipient could not be assigned, those sequences were removed. At least 2-fold expansion over unstimulated cells and a minimum CFSE-low frequency of 0.002% (template counts) or 0.001% (read counts) were required for clones to be classified as alloreactive. Clones detected in sequenced pre-transplant spleen, lymph node, or MLR CFSE-low populations of the donor or recipient were defined as mappable. The cumulative frequency of alloreactive clones was calculated as a percentage of all sequences, weighted by copy number. TCRdb limited this immuneACCESS table to in-frame rearrangements with V and J called. A share of clones is missing; checked studies link under half to unresolved V genes, and the rest is unexplained. Clonal size and the V and J genes are those of that table, whereas D and trimming came from the DNA. The sample yields fewer than 150,000 clones; roughly nine tenths were counted once. Roughly 0.16% of the sample rests with the top ten.

This clone was counted only a few times. Its antigen specificity is not known. One base away there is no much larger clone; base qualities are not given. This TCR came from a human donor who received an intestinal transplant. The chain was built from TRBV18 and TRBJ1-2, with 7 middle bases fitting TRBD1. Sequences were derived from unstimulated CD4+ T cells sorted from spleen or lymph node cells, sampled before intestinal transplant. The nucleotide sequence is TGTGCCAGCTCAACCGGGACAGAACCTCGGTATGGCTACACCTTC. The encoded protein is CASSTGTEPRYGYTF.